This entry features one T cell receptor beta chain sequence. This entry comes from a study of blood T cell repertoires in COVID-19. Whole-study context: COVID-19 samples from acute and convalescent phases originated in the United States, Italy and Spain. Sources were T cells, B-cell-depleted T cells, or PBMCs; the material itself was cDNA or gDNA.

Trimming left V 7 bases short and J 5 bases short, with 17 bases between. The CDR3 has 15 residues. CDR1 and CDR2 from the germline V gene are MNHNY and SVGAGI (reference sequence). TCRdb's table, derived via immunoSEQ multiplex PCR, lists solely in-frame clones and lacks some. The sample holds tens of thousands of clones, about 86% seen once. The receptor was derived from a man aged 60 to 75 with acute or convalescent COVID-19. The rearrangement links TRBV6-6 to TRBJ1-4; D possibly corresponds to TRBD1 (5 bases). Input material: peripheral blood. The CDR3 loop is CASNLPGGLNEKLFF. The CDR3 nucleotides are TGTGCCAGCAATCTCCCGGGGGGATTGAATGAAAAACTGTTTTTT.